This T cell receptor (beta chain) comes out of a study of breast tumors, draining lymph nodes, adjacent tissues. Study-wide findings and caveats: Compared with basal-like, luminal-like tumors shared significantly more repertoire with nontumor tissue. The lymph node origin of tumor T cells was framed as consistent with a hypothesis, not demonstrated. Tumor repertoires ranked between lymph nodes and nontumor tissue in diversity, with V and J gene preferences.

The CDR3 is made up of 18 amino acids. The junction had 13 bases not matched to a gene; V was cut back by 2 bases and J by 5 bases. CDR1 and CDR2 from the germline V gene are SGHTA and FQGNSA. Breast cancer patients provided tissue from their axillary draining lymph nodes. TCRdb re-derived calls from the multiplex PCR reads in MiXCR, one entry per CDR3 protein. The sample includes more than 250,000 distinct CDR3 sequences, about 33% of them seen just once. This clonotype has at least ten counts. The antigen is not known. The clonotype comes from a female donor with breast cancer. Some clones in this sample may be carry-over from other donors' samples. Sequencing was done on a sample of axillary lymph node tissue. The V call is TRBV7-2, the J call TRBJ2-2, with 8 bases aligning to TRBD1. The DNA of the CDR3 is TGTGCCAGCAGCTTAAGGGCGAAGGCAGGGGGCGGGACCGGGGAGCTGTTTTTT. Translating gives CASSLRAKAGGGTGELFF.